This TCR beta chain was documented in a study of neurological immune-mediated disorders (dated by TCRdb to about 2019). Study-level background: Among the approximately 34 multiple sclerosis patients, about 30 had relapsing-remitting MS and 3 had secondary progressive MS. The study compared peripheral blood TCR-beta repertoires of HTLV-I-associated myelopathy (HAM/TSP) patients, multiple sclerosis patients and healthy controls using UMI-based sequencing. Longitudinal samples, technical triplicates and paired sorted CD4+ and CD8+ T-cell subsets, alongside PBMC samples, were included among the approximately 99 TCR-beta libraries. The cohort comprised about 71 subjects: around 15 HAM/TSP patients, 35 or so multiple sclerosis patients and approximately 20 healthy controls. The research as a whole found: Phylogenetic analysis grouped repertoires from 18 of 34 MS patients into a cluster of related CDR3 sequences, suggesting a possible repertoire-level signature. TCR clonal expansion was highest in HAM/TSP patients and lowest in MS patients, with MS patients falling below even healthy controls. No association of the MS cluster with clinical or MRI features was observed, and the need for larger cohorts was stated by the authors. No identical CDR3 amino acid sequences were shared among expanded clones across subjects, suggesting private TCR-beta repertoires in all groups.

cDNA synthesis used template-switch 5'RACE with a primer carrying a 10-nucleotide random unique molecular identifier tagging each TCR transcript. Over 190 million TCR-beta sequences, covering 15-18 subjects, were produced in each sequencing run. The RNeasy kit was used for extraction of total RNA. TCR-beta VDJ regions were amplified with primers for the TCR constant region and the 5'RACE anchor, using the KAPA Real-time Library Amplification kit. Sample indexes and Illumina adaptors were added in a first PCR, after which library yield was increased in a second PCR. After purification with Ampure beads, the TCR product of roughly 650 bp was size-selected on a 2% E-gel SizeSelection system. Before pooling, library quality was assessed on a Bioanalyzer, concentration was determined with Qubit, and library quantification was performed with the Kapa Library Quantification kit. Paired-end 2 x 150 bp sequencing of the libraries was performed on an Illumina HiSeq 2500. To increase sequence diversity, about 25-31% phiX was spiked into each library pool. Under the source paper's analysis protocol: Quality-filtered reads were processed with the UMI-based MiGEC pipeline, which removed over 90% of raw TCR sequences during error correction. VDJ genes were aligned to IMGT germline references, and clonotypes were defined by unique CDR3 amino acid sequence plus V-J genes. Clonal expansion, Shannon diversity and CDR3 relatedness were evaluated with VDJtools (CalcPairwiseDistances, ClusterSamples), while phylogenetic trees were built in CLCbio workbench. Expanded clones were defined as having at least 8 unique UMIs, based on coefficient-of-variation modelling across technical triplicates. TCRdb handled the public reads itself, with Q25 trimming in fastp and clone calling in MiXCR, and kept productive beta chains. Identical CDR3 protein sequences are pooled into one entry, listed with their most common genes and DNA. It is TCRdb's table, rather than the study itself, that gives the V and J calls and clone size. For this sample there are tens of thousands of distinct CDR3 sequences; about 5.6% appear just once. Approximately 1.5% of the sample comes from the top ten.

For the sorted-subset TCR libraries, the starting material was roughly 1 million sorted CD4+ or CD8+ T cells. Multiple sclerosis patients were enrolled in a US clinical protocol under which disease progression was evaluated by magnetic resonance imaging. Peripheral blood was subjected to Ficoll-Hypaque density gradient centrifugation to isolate PBMCs, which were then cryopreserved in liquid nitrogen. The study also sequenced paired sorted CD4+ and CD8+ subsets from healthy controls, HAM/TSP patients and MS patients. The sample holds many counts of this clonotype. What this receptor recognizes is not known. The input lacks base qualities; no much larger clone sits a single base away. The germline V end is reduced by 0 bases and the J end by 4 bases; junction bases left unmatched: 4. According to the germline V gene, CDR1 reads LGHNA and CDR2 reads YSLEER. The CDR3 numbers 16 residues from cysteine through phenylalanine. Kept here is only the CDR3 DNA, which spans 48 bases and is read in frame from base 1.

In this chain, TRBV4-3 is recombined with TRBJ2-1, and 9 junctional nucleotides match TRBD2. The sequencing input was CD4+ T cells from blood. This TCR derives from a woman aged 18-29 years with multiple sclerosis. The DNA sequence follows: TGCGCCAGCAGCCAAGACCTAGCGGGACCATACAATGAGCAGTTCTTC. This gives the protein CASSQDLAGPYNEQFF.